What follows are 26 T cell receptor beta chains derived from one specimen sequenced in a study of blood T cells in healthy people across ages. Using a J-beta primer mix together with a sample-barcoded 5' primer, a second PCR was run for roughly 6 to 11 cycles. A single record per CDR3 protein comes from TCRdb applying MiXCR to the 5' RACE reads. The table lists about 400,000 distinct CDR3 sequences, approximately 47% of them singletons. Input material: blood. The receptors come from a man aged 60 to 69 in good health.

This chain joins TRBV12-3 or TRBV12-4 and TRBJ2-4; the D gene is possibly TRBD1 (6 bases). The J call may be incorrect, as the DNA end agrees better with TRBJ2-7. The CDR3 has 16 amino acids. CDR3: CASSPNSGQLKYEQYF. Here the CDR3 DNA reads TGTGCCAGCAGCCCGAATTCAGGACAGCTAAAGTACGAGCAGTACTTC.

This clonotype was found many times. Given a much more abundant clone one base away, this may be a read error. The chain uses TRBV7-2 and TRBJ2-7; 8 nucleotides match TRBD2. With 3 bases clipped from V and 7 bases from J, the junction kept 8 bases outside the gene matches. Germline V lookup: CDR1 SGHTA, CDR2 FQGNSA. The CDR3 is made up of 14 amino acids. DNA for the CDR3: TGTGCCAGCAGCTTCGCGGGGGGATACAATGAGCAGTACTTC. It translates to CASSFAGGYNEQYF.

A few counts support this clonotype. The V call is TRBV29-1, the J call TRBJ2-6; no firm D call. The CDR3 contains 13 residues. Germline lookup yields CDR1 SQVTM and CDR2 ANQGSEA. V was shortened by 3 bases and J by 2 bases, with 5 bases between the two germline ends. DNA for the CDR3: TGCAGCGTTGAGCATACTGGGGCCAACGTCCTGACTTTC. Protein: CSVEHTGANVLTF.

V gene TRBV10-3 combines with J gene TRBJ2-7; no firm D call. The V end was cut by 4 bases, the J end by 0 bases, with 4 bases between. CDR3 length: 12 residues. Germline assignment: CDR1 ENHRY and CDR2 SYGVKD. CDR3 loop: CAISADSYEQYF. DNA for the CDR3: TGTGCCATCAGTGCAGACTCCTACGAGCAGTACTTC.

The chain links TRBV9 to TRBJ1-1; D remains ambiguous. CDR1 and CDR2 (germline): SGDLS, YYNGEE. V lost 0 bases and J lost 8, with 11 bases in between. The CDR3 covers 13 residues. DNA of the CDR3: TGTGCCAGCAGCGTAGTAGGGCGTTCAGAAGCTTTCTTT. As protein: CASSVVGRSEAFF.

The chain joins TRBV27 to TRBJ2-5; 8 positions agree with TRBD1. The V gene's germline CDR1 is MNHEY and CDR2 SMNVEV (reference sequence). CDR3 length: 13 amino acids. V lost 4 bases to trimming and J lost 7 bases; unmatched junction nucleotides: 5. The CDR3 coding sequence is TGTGCCAGCAGTTCGGACAGGGTGGCGACCCAGTACTTC. Its translation is CASSSDRVATQYF.

V is TRBV3-1 and J is TRBJ2-4; possibly TRBD1 for D (6 bases). TRBJ2-7 matches the DNA end more closely, so the J call is doubtful. The CDR3 covers 14 residues. In germline, CDR1 is LGHDT, CDR2 YNNKEL (reference sequence). The CDR3 sequence: CASSQGPRGPEQYF. CDR3 DNA: TGTGCCAGCAGCCAAGGTCCCAGGGGACCCGAGCAGTACTTC.

The CDR3 DNA reads TGTGCCAGCAGCTTGGACAGGGGTTCTCAGTACTTC. Amino acid sequence: CASSLDRGSQYF. V and J are TRBV7-2 and TRBJ2-4, with 9 bases fitting TRBD1. The CDR3 is 12 amino acids. Germline CDR1 SGHTA, CDR2 FQGNSA. Trimming at V came to 3 bases and at J to 12 bases, leaving 3 bases not matched to a gene.

In nucleotides, the CDR3 is TGTGCCAGCAGCTTCGGGGCCAGGATGAACACTGAAGCTTTCTTT. Its translation: CASSFGARMNTEAFF. V and J are TRBV7-9 and TRBJ1-1; D is possibly TRBD1 (5 bases). This CDR3 spans 15 amino acids. Germline CDR1 reads SEHNR; CDR2 reads FQNEAQ (reference sequence). V was cut by 3 bases and J by 0 bases, with 11 bases left in between.

The rearrangement uses TRBV20-1 and TRBJ2-3; 13 bases are a match to TRBD2. Trimming removed 3 bases from V and 6 bases from J; junction bases left unmatched: 15. Per the germline V gene, CDR1 is DFQATT and CDR2 is SNEGSKA (reference sequence). This CDR3 has 18 residues. CDR3 bases: TGCAGTGCTAGTCCCATCGGACTAGCGGGAGCCAAGGGGGATACGCAGTATTTT. This gives the protein CSASPIGLAGAKGDTQYF.

The chain is built from TRBV28 and TRBJ2-3; a weak D match, TRBD2 (6 bases). The CDR3 sequence is 12 residues long. CDR1 is MDHEN and CDR2 is SYDVKM in the germline V gene. V was pared by 10 bases and J by 15 bases, with 23 bases between. CDR3 nucleotide sequence: TGTGCCACCATATGGGGTGGGACTGCAGTCTATTTT. Protein product: CATIWGGTAVYF. Together with reference TRBV28 and TRBJ2-3, the CDR3 gives the full variable domain: DVKVTQSSRYLVKRTGEKVFLECVQDMDHENMFWYRQDPGLGLRLIYFSYDVKMKEKGDIPEGYSVSREKKERFSLILESASTNQTSMYLCATIWGGTAVYFGPGTRLTVL.

This clonotype was recorded a few times. The chain recombines TRBV29-1 with TRBJ2-1; 7 nucleotides line up with TRBD2. This CDR3 comprises 14 residues. V lost 7 bases and J lost 3; bases outside the gene matches: 9. Germline V lookup: CDR1 SQVTM, CDR2 ANQGSEA. In nucleotides, the CDR3 is TGCAGCGCACTCAGCGGGGACGTCTACAATGAGCAGTTCTTC. Its translation is CSALSGDVYNEQFF.

The chain carries TRBV20-1 and TRBJ1-2; unclear D gene. Germline lookup yields CDR1 DFQATT and CDR2 SNEGSKA (reference sequence). The CDR3 is 13 amino acids. V was cut by 0 bases and J by 2 bases, with 7 bases left in between. CDR3 nucleotides: TGCAGTGCTAGAGACGGGGAAAACTATGGCTACACCTTC. Protein: CSARDGENYGYTF.

In this sample, this clonotype turned up once. Compared with germline, one end of the junction differs, possibly owing to a read error. The J gene is TRBJ2-6, the V gene TRBV7-3; a weak D match, TRBD1 (6 bases). The CDR3 has 17 amino acids. The germline gives CDR1 SGHTA, CDR2 FQGTGA. The CDR3 coding sequence is TGTGCCAGCAGCTTAAGCCAAGGGGGTTCTGGGGCCAACGTCCCGACTTTC. It translates to CASSLSQGGSGANVPTF.

This chain connects TRBV30 to TRBJ2-7; 8 bases are shared with TRBD2. Germline-derived CDR1 and CDR2 are GTSNPN and SVGIG (reference sequence). The length of the CDR3 is 14 residues. DNA for the CDR3: TGTGCTTCAAGTGGGCGGGAGGAGTTTTACGAGCAGTACTTC. This translates into CASSGREEFYEQYF.

DNA for the CDR3: TGTGCCATCAGTGAGGCAGGGGGGGCCTACAATGAGCAGTTCTTC. Its translation is CAISEAGGAYNEQFF. The chain joins TRBV10-3 to TRBJ2-1; either TRBD1 or TRBD2 may fit D (7 bases each). This CDR3 region has 15 residues. Deletions cut 2 bases from V and 2 bases from J, with 10 bases between. Germline assignment: CDR1 ENHRY and CDR2 SYGVKD.

As for this clonotype: A much larger clone differs from this one at a single base, so this may be a read error. This chain joins TRBV2 and TRBJ1-1; 8 nucleotides match TRBD1. The length of the CDR3 is 14 residues. The V segment lost 6 bases and the J segment 4 bases; nucleotides outside the gene matches: 7. Germline V gene sequence: CDR1 SNHLY, CDR2 FYNNEI. The CDR3 sequence: CASRQTGVSTEAFF. The CDR3 DNA reads TGTGCCAGCAGACAGACAGGGGTGAGCACTGAAGCTTTCTTT.

The chain uses TRBV7-9 and TRBJ1-4; D is unresolved. Deletions cut 5 bases from V and 0 bases from J, with 13 bases between. CDR1 and CDR2 (germline): SEHNR, FQNEAQ (reference sequence). This CDR3 spans 16 amino acids. This CDR3 is CASSPAGVATNEKLFF. The CDR3 nucleotides read TGTGCCAGCAGCCCCGCCGGGGTTGCAACTAATGAAAAACTGTTTTTT.

To note about this clonotype: Given a much more abundant clone one base away, this may be a read error. The rearrangement links TRBV11-2 to TRBJ2-1, with 15 bases aligning to TRBD2. The DNA matches TRBJ2-7 better at its end, which makes the J call doubtful. CDR3 size: 18 residues. Germline CDR1 and CDR2: SGHAT and FQNNGV. This CDR3 reads CASSFGLAGGSSYNEQYF. The CDR3 coding sequence is TGTGCCAGCAGCTTCGGACTAGCGGGGGGGAGCTCCTACAATGAGCAGTACTTC.

The J gene is TRBJ2-2, the V gene TRBV20-1; no definite D call. Trimming took 7 bases from V and 3 from J, leaving 6 bases between them. The CDR3 runs to 11 residues. CDR1 is DFQATT, CDR2 SNEGSKA, per germline (reference sequence). The CDR3 DNA follows: TGCAGTGGGCGTTACACCGGGGAGCTGTTTTTT. Its protein product is CSGRYTGELFF.

As to this clonotype: The junction does not match germline at one end; this may be a read error. This rearrangement joins TRBV20-1 to TRBJ2-3; 7 positions match TRBD2. The germline V gene has CDR1 DFQATT and CDR2 SNEGSKA (reference sequence). The length of the CDR3 is 15 residues. Here the CDR3 reads CSATPLARGTDTQYF. As DNA, the CDR3 is TGCAGTGCTACCCCACTAGCGCGGGGCACAGATACACAGTATTTT.

This clonotype has a handful of counts. The chain carries TRBV5-6 and TRBJ2-3, with 9 positions matching TRBD2. CDR1 is SGHDT, CDR2 YYEEEE, per germline. V trimming: 0 bases; J trimming: 9 bases; junction bases outside the gene matches: 5. The CDR3 is made up of 14 amino acids. This CDR3 is CASSLVAGAGTQYF. CDR3 DNA: TGTGCCAGCAGCTTGGTAGCGGGAGCTGGAACGCAGTATTTT.

This clonotype was seen a single time. The J gene is TRBJ1-1, the V gene TRBV6-5; D remains ambiguous. CDR3 length equals 13 residues. Deletions cut 5 bases from V and 4 bases from J, with 11 bases between. CDR1 MNHEY and CDR2 SVGAGI come from the germline V gene. The CDR3 is CASSDAGSTEAFF. DNA for the CDR3: TGTGCCAGCAGTGACGCGGGGTCCACTGAAGCTTTCTTT.

The rearrangement links TRBV20-1 to TRBJ2-3; TRBD1 or TRBD2 may be the D gene (6 bases each). CDR3 length: 16 residues. Trimming removed 0 bases at V and 6 bases at J, with 19 bases between. Germline assignment: CDR1 DFQATT and CDR2 SNEGSKA (reference sequence). CDR3 sequence reads: CSARDLTSGARDTQYF. Written as DNA, the CDR3 is TGCAGTGCTAGAGATCTGACGTCGGGGGCCCGTGATACGCAGTATTTT.

The CDR3 region has the DNA TGTGCCAGCAGCTCCGGGACGCCGGGGGCCAATGAGCAGTTCTTC. Translating gives CASSSGTPGANEQFF. The chain links TRBV7-6 to TRBJ2-1, with D perhaps TRBD1 or TRBD2 (6 bases each). Germline assignment: CDR1 SGHVS and CDR2 FNYEAQ. This CDR3 region has 15 residues. Trimming took off 4 bases at V and 6 bases at J, with 16 bases between the two ends.

This clonotype was detected a few times. The gene calls are TRBV11-2 and TRBJ2-3; the D is unclear. With 5 bases removed from V and 2 bases from J, the gap between germline ends came to 20 bases. Germline values: CDR1 SGHAT, CDR2 FQNNGV. There are 17 residues in the CDR3. This CDR3 reads CASSTPLMPQYTDTQYF. CDR3 sequence (DNA): TGTGCCAGCAGCACACCCCTTATGCCGCAGTACACAGATACGCAGTATTTT.